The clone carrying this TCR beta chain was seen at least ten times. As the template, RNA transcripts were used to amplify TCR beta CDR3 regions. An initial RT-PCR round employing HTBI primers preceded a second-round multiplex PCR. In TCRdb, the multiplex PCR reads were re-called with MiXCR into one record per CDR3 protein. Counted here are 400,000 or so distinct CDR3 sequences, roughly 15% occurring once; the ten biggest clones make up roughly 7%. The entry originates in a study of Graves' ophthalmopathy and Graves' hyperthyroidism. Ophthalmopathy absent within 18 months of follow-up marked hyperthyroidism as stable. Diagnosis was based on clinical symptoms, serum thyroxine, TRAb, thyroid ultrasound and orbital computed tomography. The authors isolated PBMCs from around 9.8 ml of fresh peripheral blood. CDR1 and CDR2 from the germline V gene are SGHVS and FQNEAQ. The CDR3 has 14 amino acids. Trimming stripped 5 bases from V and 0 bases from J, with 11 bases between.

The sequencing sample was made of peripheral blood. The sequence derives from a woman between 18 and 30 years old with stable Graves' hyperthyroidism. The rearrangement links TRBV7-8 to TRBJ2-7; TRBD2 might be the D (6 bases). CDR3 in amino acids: CASSVGRSSYEQYF. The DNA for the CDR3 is TGTGCCAGCAGCGTGGGGAGGAGCTCCTACGAGCAGTACTTC. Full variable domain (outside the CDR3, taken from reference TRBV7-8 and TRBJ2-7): GAGVSQSPRYKVAKRGQDVALRCDPISGHVSLFWYQQALGQGPEFLTYFQNEAQLDKSGLPSDRFFAERPEGSVSTLKIQRTQQEDSAVYLCASSVGRSSYEQYFGPGTRLTVT.